The T cell receptor (beta chain) described here comes from a study of early T cells in non-severe SARS-CoV-2 infection. One entry per CDR3 protein results from TCRdb running MiXCR on the 5' RACE reads. The repertoire consists of about 66,000 distinct CDR3 sequences, with roughly a sixth occurring once and the leading ten covering about 8.8%. The ends were cut back, 4 bases at V and 4 bases at J, with 8 bases in the middle. CDR1 is MDHEN, CDR2 SYDVKM, per germline. The CDR3 is made up of 13 amino acids. The chain has TRBV28 and TRBJ1-5; D gene uncertain. The receptor was derived from an adult who was a healthcare worker with PCR-confirmed SARS-CoV-2 infection or an uninfected control (not recorded which). Sequenced here: whole blood, sampled at baseline. This CDR3 reads CASSSRMNQPQHF. DNA for the CDR3: TGTGCCAGCAGTTCTCGGATGAATCAGCCCCAGCATTTT.